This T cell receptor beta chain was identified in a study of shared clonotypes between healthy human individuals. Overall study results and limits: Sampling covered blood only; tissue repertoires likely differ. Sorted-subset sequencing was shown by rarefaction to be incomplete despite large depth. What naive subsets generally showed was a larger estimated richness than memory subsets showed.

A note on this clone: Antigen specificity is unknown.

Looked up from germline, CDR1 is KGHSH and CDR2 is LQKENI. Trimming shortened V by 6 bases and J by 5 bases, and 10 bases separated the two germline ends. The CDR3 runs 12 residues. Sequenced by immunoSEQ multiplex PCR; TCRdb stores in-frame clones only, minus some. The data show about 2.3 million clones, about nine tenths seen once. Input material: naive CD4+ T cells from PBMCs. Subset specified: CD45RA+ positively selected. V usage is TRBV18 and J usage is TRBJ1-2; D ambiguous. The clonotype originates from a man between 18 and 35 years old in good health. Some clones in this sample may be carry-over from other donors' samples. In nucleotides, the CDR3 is TGTGCCAGCTCGACATCCCTGTATGGCTACACCTTC. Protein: CASSTSLYGYTF.